This is a list of T cell receptor beta chains from one sample in a study of OX40 agonist ivuxolimab in advanced cancers. Data came from immunoSEQ multiplex PCR; TCRdb stores just in-frame clones and leaves some out. The data contain roughly 81,000 clones, over 85% of them singletons. The sequencing used CD4+ or CD8+ T cells sorted from blood, collected in a trial of the OX40 agonist ivuxolimab. The receptors originated from an adult with an advanced solid tumor such as melanoma, head and neck, liver or kidney cancer. Both conserved end residues are part of each CDR3. D genes are given only for firm matches. Only part of the rows carry a size: once, few, many, or a class if the clone is expanded.

>TRBV6-5|.|TRBD2|TRBJ2-1
TGTGCCAGCAGTTACTCGACTAGCGGGGAGAATGAGCAGTTCTTC
CASSYSTSGENEQFF
>TRBV7-2|.|.|TRBJ2-5
TGTGCCAGCAGCTTAGAACCAGTCCAAGAGACCCAGTACTTC
CASSLEPVQETQYF
>TRBV5-6|.|TRBD1|TRBJ2-1
TGTGCCAGCAGCTTCGGGCAGGGGGCCTACAATGAGCAGTTCTTC
CASSFGQGAYNEQFF
>TRBV6-5|.|.|TRBJ2-1
TGTGCCAGCTCCGCCGCGGGTTTCGGCAATGAGCAGTTCTTC
CASSAAGFGNEQFF
>TRBV7-6|.|.|TRBJ1-2
TGTGCCAGCAGCTTCATCGAGTTTCGAGGCTACACCTTC
CASSFIEFRGYTF
>TRBV9|once|TRBD1|TRBJ2-2
TGTGCCAGCAGCGTGCCGACAGGGGGCTCAAAAGTCCCCGGGGAGCTGTTTTTT
CASSVPTGGSKVPGELFF
>TRBV9|.|.|TRBJ2-7
TGTGCCAGCAGCGTAGGGGGGGGCACCTACGAGCAGTACTTC
CASSVGGGTYEQYF
>TRBV9|.|.|TRBJ1-3
TGTGCCAGCAGCGGTGGACCTATTGGAAACACCATATATTTT
CASSGGPIGNTIYF
>TRBV7-8|.|.|TRBJ1-6
TGTGCCAGCAGCTTACATCGCGACAGCAGCTCCTATAATTCACCCCTCCACTTT
CASSLHRDSSSYNSPLHF
>TRBV5-6|.|TRBD2|TRBJ2-5
TGTGCCAGCAGCCCCGCGTTGGGCGGGAGTCACGAGACCCAGTACTTC
CASSPALGGSHETQYF
>TRBV4-1|.|TRBD2|TRBJ2-1
TGCGCCAGCAGCCATACCGGGACTAGGCACAACAATGAGCAGTTCTTC
CASSHTGTRHNNEQFF
>TRBV9|once|.|TRBJ2-3
TGTGCCAGCAGCGTCGGGGGTCATCGCGCCACAGATACGCAGTATTTT
CASSVGGHRATDTQYF
>TRBV13|.|TRBD1|TRBJ1-2
TGTGCCAGCAGCTTCGGACAGGCCCTCGAGGGCTATGGCTACACCTTC
CASSFGQALEGYGYTF
>TRBV27|.|TRBD2|TRBJ2-1
TGTGCCAGCAGTTTACGTCTAGCGGGAGCCAATGAGCAGTTCTTC
CASSLRLAGANEQFF
>TRBV27|.|TRBD1|TRBJ2-7
TGTGCCAGCAGTCACGGGACAGCCTCCTACGAGCAGTACTTC
CASSHGTASYEQYF
>TRBV7-6|.|TRBD2|TRBJ2-3
TGTGCCAGCAGCTTAGTCTTCATCGGGGCTAGCGGGCACACAGATACGCAGTATTTT
CASSLVFIGASGHTDTQYF
>TRBV10-3|.|.|TRBJ1-1
TGTGCCATCAGCGGTGGGGGGACTGAAGCTTTCTTT
CAISGGGTEAFF
>TRBV11-2|.|.|TRBJ2-5
TGTGCCAGCAGCTTTTATAGCGCATTAGAGACCCAGTACTTC
CASSFYSALETQYF
>TRBV27|.|TRBD2|TRBJ2-1
TGTGCCAGCAGTACCCTAGCGGGCAGCTCCTACAATGAGCAGTTCTTC
CASSTLAGSSYNEQFF
>TRBV9|.|TRBD2|TRBJ2-7
TGTGCCAGCAGCGGGGAATGGACTAGCGGGACCTACGAGCAGTACTTC
CASSGEWTSGTYEQYF
>TRBV15|.|TRBD2|TRBJ2-3
TGTGCCACCAGCAGAGAGGAACTAGCGGGAGGGCCCCTGGTACCGGATACGCAGTATTTT
CATSREELAGGPLVPDTQYF
>TRBV15|.|.|TRBJ1-4
TGTGCCACCAGCAAAACCACGGGGGGGTCAGGGAAACTGTTTTTT
CATSKTTGGSGKLFF
>TRBV27|.|TRBD1|TRBJ1-2
TGTGCCAGCAGTTTTTCAGGGACAGGGTTTACTCTTGGCTACACCTTC
CASSFSGTGFTLGYTF
>TRBV4-1|.|TRBD2|TRBJ2-1
TGCGCCAGCAGCCAGTCGCGGGCGGGGGACTTGAGCTCCTACAATGAGCAGTTCTTC
CASSQSRAGDLSSYNEQFF
>TRBV9|once|TRBD1|TRBJ1-1
TGTGCCAGCAGTGGGGGTGGAGGGGGCCGGTCTGAAGCTTTCTTT
CASSGGGGGRSEAFF
>TRBV11-2|.|.|TRBJ2-4
TGTGCCAGCAGCTTATCAGCGTCAGCCAAAAACATTCAGTACTTC
CASSLSASAKNIQYF
>TRBV4-2|.|.|TRBJ2-1
TGTGCCAGCAGCCAAGCTAGAGGGGACGAGCAGTTCTTC
CASSQARGDEQFF
>TRBV18|.|.|TRBJ1-1
TGTGCCAGCTCTCCGGGCTCGAACACTGAAGCTTTCTTT
CASSPGSNTEAFF
>TRBV21-1|.|.|TRBJ2-3
TGTGCCAGCTACGGAGGCGGGAAAAAGTATTTT
CASYGGGKKYF
>TRBV28|.|TRBD2|TRBJ2-1
TGTGCCAGCAGTTTGAGGCGGGAGACGAATGAGCAGTTCTTC
CASSLRRETNEQFF
>TRBV27|.|TRBD2|TRBJ2-1
TGTGCCAGCAGTGAATACGGGACTAGCGCGTACAATGAGCAGTTCTTC
CASSEYGTSAYNEQFF
>TRBV25-1|.|.|TRBJ1-2
TGTGCCGGCAGTGAATACGACTATGGCTACACCTTC
CAGSEYDYGYTF
>TRBV7-9|few|.|TRBJ1-3
TGTGCCAGCAGAGACAGTCACTCTGGAAACACCATATATTTT
CASRDSHSGNTIYF
>TRBV7-9|.|.|TRBJ2-1
TGTGCCAGCAGCTTAGTTCCAAATGAGCAGTTCTTC
CASSLVPNEQFF
>TRBV6-5|.|.|TRBJ1-1
TGTGCCAGCAGTTACTCGAGGTTTTCGGGGAGACAAGCTTTCTTT
CASSYSRFSGRQAFF
>TRBV2|.|TRBD2|TRBJ2-7
TGTGCCAGCAGTGCCCCCCTAGCGGGAGGGAGAGAGCAGTACTTC
CASSAPLAGGREQYF
>TRBV7-9|.|.|TRBJ1-2
TGTGCCAGCAGCTTAGGGAGGGAACGTGGCTACACCTTC
CASSLGRERGYTF